This entry is about one TCR beta chain. Its antigen is as yet unknown. Per the germline V gene, CDR1 is MGHRA and CDR2 is YSYEKL. CDR3 length: 16 amino acids. Between the trimmed V and J ends, which lost 0 bases and 6 bases, there was a span of 17 bases. The sample comes from a study of CD8 T cells in Susac syndrome. Controls matched for age and sex were healthy donors. Study-wide results and caveats: The relatively small number of individuals in the TCR sequencing and HLA analysis was acknowledged by the study.

Reverse transcription of roughly 0.5 to 1 ug RNA was carried out with random hexamers. It was immunoSEQ multiplex PCR that amplified TCR beta CDR3 across 54 Vbeta and 13 Jbeta. TCRdb called the immunoSEQ multiplex PCR reads again in MiXCR, with one record for every CDR3 protein. The repertoire has tens of thousands of distinct CDR3 sequences, around 90% of them found once; the top ten carry 0.15% to 0.2%. The receptor comes from a human donor in good health. The rearrangement links TRBV4-1 to TRBJ1-2; D remains ambiguous. Sequences were obtained from CD8+ T cells from PBMCs. The CDR3 DNA reads as TGCGCCAGCAGCCAAGAATGGCAGGCGCCCGGGGATGGCTACACCTTC. It translates to CASSQEWQAPGDGYTF.